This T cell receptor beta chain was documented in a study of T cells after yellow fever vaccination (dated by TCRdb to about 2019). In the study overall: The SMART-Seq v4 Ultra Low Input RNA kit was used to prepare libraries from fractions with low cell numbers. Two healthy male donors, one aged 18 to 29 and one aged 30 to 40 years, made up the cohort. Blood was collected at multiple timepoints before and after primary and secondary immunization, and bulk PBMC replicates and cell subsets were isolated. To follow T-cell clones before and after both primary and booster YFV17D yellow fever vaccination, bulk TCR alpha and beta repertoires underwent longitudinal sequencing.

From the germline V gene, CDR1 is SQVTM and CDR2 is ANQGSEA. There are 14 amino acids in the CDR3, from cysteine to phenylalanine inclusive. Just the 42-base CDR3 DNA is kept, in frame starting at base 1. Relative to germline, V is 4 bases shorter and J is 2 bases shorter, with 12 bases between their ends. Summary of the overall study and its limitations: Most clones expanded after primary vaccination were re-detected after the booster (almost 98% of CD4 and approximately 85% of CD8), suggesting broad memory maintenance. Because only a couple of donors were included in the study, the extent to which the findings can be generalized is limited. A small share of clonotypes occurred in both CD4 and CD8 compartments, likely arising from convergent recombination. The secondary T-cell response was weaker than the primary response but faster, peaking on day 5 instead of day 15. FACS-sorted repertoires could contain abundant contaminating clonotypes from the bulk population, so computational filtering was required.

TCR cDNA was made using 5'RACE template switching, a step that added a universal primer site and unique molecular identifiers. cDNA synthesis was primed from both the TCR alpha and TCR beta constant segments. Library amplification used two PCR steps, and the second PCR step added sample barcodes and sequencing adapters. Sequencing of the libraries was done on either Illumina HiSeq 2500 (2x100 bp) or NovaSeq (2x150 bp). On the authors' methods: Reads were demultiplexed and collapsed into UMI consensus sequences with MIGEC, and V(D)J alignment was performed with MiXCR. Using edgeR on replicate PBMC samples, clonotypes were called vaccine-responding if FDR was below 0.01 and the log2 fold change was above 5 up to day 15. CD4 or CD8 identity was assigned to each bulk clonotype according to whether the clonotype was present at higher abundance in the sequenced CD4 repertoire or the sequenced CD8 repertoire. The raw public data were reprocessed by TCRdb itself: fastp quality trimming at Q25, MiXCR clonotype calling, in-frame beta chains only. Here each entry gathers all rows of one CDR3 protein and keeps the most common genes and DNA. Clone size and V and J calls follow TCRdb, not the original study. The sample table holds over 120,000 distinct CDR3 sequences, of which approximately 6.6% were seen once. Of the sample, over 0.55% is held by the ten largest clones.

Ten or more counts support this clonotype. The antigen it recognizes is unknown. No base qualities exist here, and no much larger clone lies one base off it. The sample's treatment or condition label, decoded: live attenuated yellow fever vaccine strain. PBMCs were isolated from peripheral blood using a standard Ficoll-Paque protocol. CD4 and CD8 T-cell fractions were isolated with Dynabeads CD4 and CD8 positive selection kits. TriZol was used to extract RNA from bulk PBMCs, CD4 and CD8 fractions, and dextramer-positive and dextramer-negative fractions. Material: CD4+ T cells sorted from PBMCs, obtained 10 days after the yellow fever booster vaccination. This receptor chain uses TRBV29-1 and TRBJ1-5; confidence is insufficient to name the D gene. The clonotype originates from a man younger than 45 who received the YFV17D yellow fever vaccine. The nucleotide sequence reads TGCAGCGTTGTCACGGGTAGTGGCAATCAGCCCCAGCATTTT. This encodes CSVVTGSGNQPQHF.